The 3 T cell receptor beta chains below come from one sample, sequenced in a study of T-cell reconstitution after alpha-beta-depleted transplantation in children. Researchers prepared the TCRbeta library using unique molecular identifiers, the study reports. TCRdb fed the PCR reads into MiXCR, producing one record per CDR3 protein. Of thousands of distinct CDR3 sequences in the sample, about 28% were seen once. Material: PBMCs, mostly from graft donor cells, obtained 60 days after TCRalphabeta/CD19-depleted stem cell transplant. These receptors came from a male patient aged 2 to 9 who had a stem cell transplant for acute lymphoblastic leukemia, so the T cells may come from the graft donor.

This clonotype was found a few times. V and J are TRBV28 and TRBJ2-5, with 7 nucleotides matching TRBD1. Trimming at V came to 9 bases and at J to 5 bases, leaving 9 bases not matched to a gene. This CDR3 comprises 13 residues. CDR1 and CDR2 from the germline V gene are MDHEN and SYDVKM. The chain's CDR3 is CASKGQAWETQYF. Written as DNA, the CDR3 is TGTGCCAGTAAAGGACAGGCCTGGGAGACCCAGTACTTC.

The CDR3 DNA reads as TGTGCCACCAGCAGAGATCGGCTAGCGGGGGGGACTAGCACAGATACGCAGTATTTT. It translates to CATSRDRLAGGTSTDTQYF. This chain joins TRBV15 and TRBJ2-3; TRBD2 aligns across 12 bases. The germline V gene has CDR1 LNHNV and CDR2 YYDKDF (reference sequence). Germline trimming cut 0 bases from V and 0 bases from J; bases unmatched to any gene: 7. The CDR3 is 19 amino acids.

The chain links TRBV7-9 to TRBJ1-1; D is unresolved. The CDR3 extends over 15 amino acids. The germline V gene encodes CDR1 SEHNR and CDR2 FQNEAQ (reference sequence). The germline V and J ends were trimmed by 5 bases and 4 bases, with 17 bases remaining between them. CDR3 amino acids: CASSPRPLVSTEAFF. The CDR3 nucleotides are TGTGCCAGCAGCCCCAGGCCCCTCGTGAGCACTGAAGCTTTCTTT.